These 6 T cell receptor beta chains were all obtained from the same sample, sequenced in a study of blood T cell repertoires in COVID-19. Clones were sequenced by immunoSEQ multiplex PCR, and TCRdb holds only the in-frame ones, with some missing. The data hold 200,000 or so clones, with 65% to 85% observed a single time. Specimen: peripheral blood. These receptors were collected from a woman between 25 and 40 years old who had recovered from COVID-19.

CDR3 sequence reads: CASSLPTGRAETQYF. The DNA of the CDR3 is TGTGCCAGCAGTTTACCGACAGGGCGGGCAGAGACCCAGTACTTC. This rearrangement joins TRBV28 to TRBJ2-5, with 7 bases matching TRBD1. The CDR3 is 15 residues long. V lost 2 bases and J lost 4; bases outside the gene matches: 7. Germline CDR1 and CDR2: MDHEN and SYDVKM.

The chain joins TRBV14 to TRBJ1-5, with D unclear. This CDR3 is 14 amino acids long. V lost 2 bases, J lost 11 bases, and 16 bases lay in between. Germline V lookup: CDR1 SGHDN, CDR2 FVKESK. The chain's CDR3 is CASSQLERPSAQHF. Here the CDR3 DNA reads TGTGCCAGCAGCCAACTCGAACGTCCGTCGGCCCAGCATTTT.

The V and J genes are TRBV6-5 and TRBJ1-2; D call uncertain. The V gene lost 6 bases and the J gene lost 8 bases, with 10 bases spanning the gap. In germline, CDR1 is MNHEY, CDR2 SVGAGI. This CDR3 has 11 residues. The CDR3 spells CASRSAGGYTF. As DNA, the CDR3 is TGTGCCAGCAGATCCGCGGGAGGCTACACCTTC.

This rearrangement joins TRBV28 to TRBJ2-5; D perhaps matches TRBD1 (5 bases). This CDR3 has 12 residues. Germline assignment: CDR1 MDHEN and CDR2 SYDVKM. The germline V and J ends were trimmed by 2 bases and 9 bases, with 10 bases remaining between them. CDR3 residues: CASSLIQGAQYF. CDR3 DNA sequence: TGTGCCAGCAGTTTAATTCAAGGGGCCCAGTACTTC. Looking up the rest from reference TRBV28 and TRBJ2-5 gives the full variable domain: DVKVTQSSRYLVKRTGEKVFLECVQDMDHENMFWYRQDPGLGLRLIYFSYDVKMKEKGDIPEGYSVSREKKERFSLILESASTNQTSMYLCASSLIQGAQYFGPGTRLLVL.

The chain is built from TRBV9 and TRBJ1-1, with D hard to call. Trimming stripped 1 base from V and 7 bases from J, with 11 bases between. Germline V gives CDR1 SGDLS, CDR2 YYNGEE. The CDR3 covers 13 residues. The chain's CDR3 is CASSVTRHGEAFF. In DNA, the CDR3 is TGTGCCAGCAGCGTAACAAGACACGGTGAAGCTTTCTTT.

The rearrangement joins TRBV30 to TRBJ2-1, with 9 positions matching TRBD2. The V segment lost 0 bases and the J segment 7 bases; nucleotides outside the gene matches: 4. The CDR3 covers 14 residues. Germline CDR1 reads GTSNPN; CDR2 reads SVGIG (reference sequence). The CDR3 loop is CAWSVLAGDNEQFF. The CDR3, as DNA: TGTGCCTGGAGTGTCTTAGCGGGAGATAATGAGCAGTTCTTC.